The present T cell receptor (beta chain) was sequenced within a study of beta chain features in type 1 diabetes. With 3 bases removed from V and 7 bases from J, the gap between germline ends came to 14 bases. Germline V gene lookup returns CDR1 SGDLS and CDR2 YYNGEE. The CDR3 totals 15 residues. As every portion of the isolated RNA was reverse transcribed, the sequencing read expressed TCRB transcripts. Only in-frame clones appear in the TCRdb table, and some are missing; sequencing was by immunoSEQ multiplex PCR. Counted here are approximately 170,000 clones, about 7.9% occurring once; the ten biggest clones make up under 0.55%. This clone has only a few counts. Its antigen remains unidentified. Broader study findings: In type 1 diabetes patients, VDJ junctions had fewer insertions; deletions at these junctions were more frequent. Type 1 diabetes patients had TCRB CDR3s that were shorter (moderately but significantly so) in all four CD4+ subsets.

The sequencing sample was made of central memory CD4+ T cells from blood. The chain combines TRBV9 with TRBJ1-6; D is perhaps TRBD1 (6 bases). The receptor comes from a man between 18 and 29 years old with type 1 diabetes. CDR3 sequence: CASSAGGSGNSPLHF. In DNA form, the CDR3 reads TGTGCCAGCAGCGCGGGGGGCTCAGGGAATTCACCCCTCCACTTT.